This T cell receptor beta chain was sequenced during a study of cytomegalovirus exposure and HLA in healthy donors. Germline V gene data show CDR1 as SGHAT and CDR2 as FQNNGV. This CDR3 region has 15 residues. V lost 4 bases, J lost 0 bases, and 10 bases lay in between. In the PCR, 60 Vbeta and 13 Jbeta primers were used. Assay: immunoSEQ multiplex PCR; the TCRdb copy retains only in-frame clones and omits some. The sample data list about 130,000 clones. The source of this sequence is a man aged 30 to 45 in good health and CMV-seronegative. Sequencing was done on a sample of PBMCs. The chain employs TRBV11-2 and TRBJ1-3; tentatively, D is TRBD1 (5 bases). The CDR3 region is CASSYLGVSGNTIYF. The CDR3 nucleotides are TGTGCCAGCAGCTACCTAGGGGTCTCTGGAAACACCATATATTTT.